This T cell receptor beta chain derives from a study of T-cell memory formation after mild COVID-19. Overall study: Largely, the TCR clusters proved donor specific.

TCR alpha and TCR beta cDNA libraries carrying sample barcodes and UMIs came from 5'RACE with constant-segment primers. TCRdb reprocessed the 5' RACE reads via MiXCR and lists one record per CDR3 protein. The sample yields some 450,000 distinct CDR3 sequences, more than 15% seen once. Comment on this clonotype: One junction end does not reproduce the germline sequence, and a read error may be involved.

The sequenced material came from PBMCs or a T cell subset sorted from them (not recorded which). This clonotype was obtained from a young man who had mild COVID-19 (a few samples of this study predate the infection). Cell type and time point are not known.

The CDR3 nucleotides are TGCAGAGCTAGGACTAGCGGGGGGGCTGAGCAGTTCTTC. Residues: CRARTSGGAEQFF. This chain uses TRBV20-1 with TRBJ2-1; TRBD2 aligns across 15 bases. The CDR3 runs to 13 residues. Looked up from germline, CDR1 is DFQATT and CDR2 is SNEGSKA (reference sequence).